This entry is about one T cell receptor (beta chain). Its antigen remains unknown. The sample comes from a study of T cell repertoires in cytomegalovirus infection. Study at large: HLA-C-restricted CMV epitopes, recently identified, and well-studied HLA-B-restricted ones were used by the study. Indications came from public TCR beta signatures; they pointed to CMV infection and to a matching HLA type. Findings and limits, study-wide: CMV-specific HLA-C-restricted TCR beta clonotypes dominated the ex vivo response. Cumulated frequencies of public TCR beta families served to identify carriers of CMV plus the relevant HLA.

In TCRdb, the reads were re-called with MiXCR into one record per CDR3 protein. The sample has 300,000 to 400,000 distinct CDR3 sequences, 29% seen once. Germline assignment: CDR1 MNHNS and CDR2 SASEGT. This CDR3 has 16 amino acids. V was clipped by 7 bases and J by 3 bases; unmatched bases: 10. Sequenced material: cultured PBMCs, taken from culture after CMV antigen stimulation. The genes are TRBV6-1 and TRBJ1-5, with 9 positions matching TRBD1. The receptor was isolated from a human donor in good health (CMV status not recorded). Some clones in this sample may be carry-over from other donors' samples. CDR3 sequence: CASTLEWTGDNQPQHF. CDR3 nucleotides: TGTGCCAGCACCTTAGAGTGGACAGGGGACAATCAGCCCCAGCATTTT.